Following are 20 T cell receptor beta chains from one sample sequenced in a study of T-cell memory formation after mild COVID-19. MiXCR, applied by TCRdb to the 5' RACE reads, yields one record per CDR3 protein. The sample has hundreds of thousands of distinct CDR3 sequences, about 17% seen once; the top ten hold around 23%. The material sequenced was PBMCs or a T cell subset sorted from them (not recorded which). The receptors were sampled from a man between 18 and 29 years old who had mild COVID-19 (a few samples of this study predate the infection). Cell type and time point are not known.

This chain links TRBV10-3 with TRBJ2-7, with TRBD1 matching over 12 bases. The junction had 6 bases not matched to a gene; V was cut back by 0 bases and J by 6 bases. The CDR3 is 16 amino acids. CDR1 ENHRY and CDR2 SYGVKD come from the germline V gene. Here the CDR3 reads CAISESTGTGGAEQYF. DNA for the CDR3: TGTGCCATCAGTGAGTCGACCGGGACAGGGGGCGCCGAGCAGTACTTC.

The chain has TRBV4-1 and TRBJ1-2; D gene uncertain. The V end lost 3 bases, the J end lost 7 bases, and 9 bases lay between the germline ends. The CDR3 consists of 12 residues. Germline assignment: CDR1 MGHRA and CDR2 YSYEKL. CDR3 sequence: CASSQPLGGYTF. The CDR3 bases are TGCGCCAGCAGCCAGCCCCTGGGTGGCTACACCTTC.

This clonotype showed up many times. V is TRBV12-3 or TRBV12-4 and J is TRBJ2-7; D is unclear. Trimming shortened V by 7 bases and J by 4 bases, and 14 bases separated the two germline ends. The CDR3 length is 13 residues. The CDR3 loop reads CASKVGPRYEQYF. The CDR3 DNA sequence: TGTGCCAGCAAGGTCGGGCCGCGGTACGAGCAGTACTTC.

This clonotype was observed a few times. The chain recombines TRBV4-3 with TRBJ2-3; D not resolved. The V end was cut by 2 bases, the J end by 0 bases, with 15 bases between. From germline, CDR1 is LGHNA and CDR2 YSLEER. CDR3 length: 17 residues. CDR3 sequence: CASSQSLGKTSTDTQYF. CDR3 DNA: TGCGCCAGCAGCCAATCCCTAGGGAAAACTAGCACAGATACGCAGTATTTT.

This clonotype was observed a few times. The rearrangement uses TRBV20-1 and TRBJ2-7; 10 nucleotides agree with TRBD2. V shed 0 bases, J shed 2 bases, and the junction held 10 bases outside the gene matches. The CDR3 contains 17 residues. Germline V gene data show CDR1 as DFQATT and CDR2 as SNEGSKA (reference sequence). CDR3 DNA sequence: TGCAGTGCTAGAGATCACCTAGCGGGGGTCTACGCCTACGAGCAGTACTTC. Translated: CSARDHLAGVYAYEQYF.

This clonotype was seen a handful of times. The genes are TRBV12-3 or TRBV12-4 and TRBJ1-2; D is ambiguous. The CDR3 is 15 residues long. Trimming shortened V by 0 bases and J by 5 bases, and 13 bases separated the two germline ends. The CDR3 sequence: CASSLAAGPTYGYTF. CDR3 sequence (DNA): TGTGCCAGCAGTTTAGCCGCGGGTCCGACTTATGGCTACACCTTC.

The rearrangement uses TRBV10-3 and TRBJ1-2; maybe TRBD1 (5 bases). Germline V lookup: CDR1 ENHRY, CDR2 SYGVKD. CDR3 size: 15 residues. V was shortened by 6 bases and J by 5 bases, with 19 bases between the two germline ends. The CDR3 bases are TGTGCCATCAGGGGGCTGGGGGGTACCTCGTATGGCTACACCTTC. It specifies CAIRGLGGTSYGYTF.

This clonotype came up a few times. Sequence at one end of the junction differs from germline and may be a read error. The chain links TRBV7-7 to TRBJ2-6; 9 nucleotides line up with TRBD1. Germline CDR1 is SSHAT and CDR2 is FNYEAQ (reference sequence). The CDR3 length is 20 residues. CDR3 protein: CASSVLQGQGHYSGANVLTF. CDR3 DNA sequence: TGTGCTAGCAGCGTACTACAGGGACAGGGCCATTACTCTGGGGCCAACGTCCTGACTTTC. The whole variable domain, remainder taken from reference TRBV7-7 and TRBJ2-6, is GAGVSQSPRYKVTKRGQDVTLRCDPISSHATLYWYQQALGQGPEFLTYFNYEAQPDKSGLPSDRFSAERPEGSISTLTIQRTEQRDSAMYRCASSVLQGQGHYSGANVLTFGAGSRLTVL.

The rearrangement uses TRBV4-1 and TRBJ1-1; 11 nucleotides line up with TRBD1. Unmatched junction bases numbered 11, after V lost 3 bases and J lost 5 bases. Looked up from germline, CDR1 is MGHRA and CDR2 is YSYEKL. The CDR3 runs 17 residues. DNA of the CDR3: TGCGCCAGCAGCCATGGACACACCCGGGACAGGGGGACTGAAGCTTTCTTT. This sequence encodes CASSHGHTRDRGTEAFF.

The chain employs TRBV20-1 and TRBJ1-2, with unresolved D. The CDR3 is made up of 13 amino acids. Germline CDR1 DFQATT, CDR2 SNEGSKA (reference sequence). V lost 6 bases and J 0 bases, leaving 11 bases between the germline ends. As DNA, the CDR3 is TGCAGTGCCACCGCCGGCGCTAACTATGGCTACACCTTC. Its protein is CSATAGANYGYTF.

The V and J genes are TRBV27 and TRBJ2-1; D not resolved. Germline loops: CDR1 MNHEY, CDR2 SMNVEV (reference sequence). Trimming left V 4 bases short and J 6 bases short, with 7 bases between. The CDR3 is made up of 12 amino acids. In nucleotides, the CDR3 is TGTGCCAGCAGTTCCGACCCCAATGAGCAGTTCTTC. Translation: CASSSDPNEQFF.

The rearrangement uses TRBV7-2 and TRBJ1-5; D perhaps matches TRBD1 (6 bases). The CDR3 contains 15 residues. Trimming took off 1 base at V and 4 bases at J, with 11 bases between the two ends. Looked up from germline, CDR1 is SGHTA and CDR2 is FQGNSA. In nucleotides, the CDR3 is TGTGCCAGCAGCTTAGTACAGGGAATAAATCAGCCCCAGCATTTT. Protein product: CASSLVQGINQPQHF.

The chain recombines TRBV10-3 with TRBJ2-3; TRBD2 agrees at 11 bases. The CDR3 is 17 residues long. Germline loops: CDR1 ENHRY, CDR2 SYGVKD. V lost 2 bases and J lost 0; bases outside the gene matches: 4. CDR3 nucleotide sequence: TGTGCCATCAGTGAGACTAGCGGGGGATTTAGCACAGATACGCAGTATTTT. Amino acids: CAISETSGGFSTDTQYF.

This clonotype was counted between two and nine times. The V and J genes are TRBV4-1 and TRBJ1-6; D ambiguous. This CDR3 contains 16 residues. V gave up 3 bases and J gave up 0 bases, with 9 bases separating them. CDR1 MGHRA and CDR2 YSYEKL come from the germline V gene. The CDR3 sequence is CASSHQEYSYNSPLHF. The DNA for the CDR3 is TGCGCCAGCAGCCATCAGGAATACTCCTATAATTCACCCCTCCACTTT.

The CDR3 DNA sequence: TGTGCCAGCGCAGAATCGAGTAACACAGATACGCAGTATTTT. Protein: CASAESSNTDTQYF. V is TRBV6-5 and J is TRBJ2-3; no clear D gene. Germline V gives CDR1 MNHEY, CDR2 SVGAGI. The CDR3 has 14 amino acids. With 8 bases removed from V and 2 bases from J, the gap between germline ends came to 14 bases.

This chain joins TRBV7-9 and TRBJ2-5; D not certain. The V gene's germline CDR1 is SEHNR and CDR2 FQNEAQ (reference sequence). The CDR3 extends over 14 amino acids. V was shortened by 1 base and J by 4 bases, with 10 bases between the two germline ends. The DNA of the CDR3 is TGTGCCAGCAGCTTAGGACTCAGAGCAGAGACCCAGTACTTC. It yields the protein CASSLGLRAETQYF.

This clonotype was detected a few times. The CDR3 DNA reads as TGTGCCAGCAGTTTAGATCCTAGCGGGTCTCAAGAGACCCAGTACTTC. This sequence encodes CASSLDPSGSQETQYF. This chain links TRBV12-3 or TRBV12-4 with TRBJ2-5, with 8 bases fitting TRBD2. The CDR3 consists of 16 residues. After removal of 1 base from V and 2 bases from J, the junction contained 6 bases not matched to a gene.

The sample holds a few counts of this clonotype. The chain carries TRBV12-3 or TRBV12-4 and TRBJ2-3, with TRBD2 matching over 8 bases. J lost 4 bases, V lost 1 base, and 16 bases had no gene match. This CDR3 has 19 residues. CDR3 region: CASSLGLIAGGHGSDTQYF. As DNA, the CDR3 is TGTGCCAGCAGTTTAGGTCTGATTGCGGGGGGCCACGGGTCAGATACGCAGTATTTT.

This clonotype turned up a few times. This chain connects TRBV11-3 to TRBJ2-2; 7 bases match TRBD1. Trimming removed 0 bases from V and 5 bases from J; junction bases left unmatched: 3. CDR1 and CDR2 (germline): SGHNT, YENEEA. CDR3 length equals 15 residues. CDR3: CASSLETQGTGELFF. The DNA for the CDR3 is TGTGCCAGCAGCTTAGAGACACAGGGGACCGGGGAGCTGTTTTTT. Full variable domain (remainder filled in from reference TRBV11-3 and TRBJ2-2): EAGVVQSPRYKIIEKKQPVAFWCNPISGHNTLYWYLQNLGQGPELLIRYENEEAVDDSQLPKDRFSAERLKGVDSTLKIQPAELGDSAVYLCASSLETQGTGELFFGEGSRLTVL.

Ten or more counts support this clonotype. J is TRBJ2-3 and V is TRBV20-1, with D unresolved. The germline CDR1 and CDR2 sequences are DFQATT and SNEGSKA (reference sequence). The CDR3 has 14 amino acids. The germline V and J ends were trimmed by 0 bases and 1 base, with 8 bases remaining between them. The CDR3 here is CSARDAMGTDTQYF. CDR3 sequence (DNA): TGCAGTGCTAGAGATGCGATGGGCACAGATACGCAGTATTTT.